Shown below are 13 T cell receptor beta chains from a single sample sequenced in a study of T cells in Graves' hyperthyroidism and ophthalmopathy. The CDR3 regions of TCR beta were amplified from RNA transcripts. TCR CDR3 regions were first amplified by RT-PCR with HTBI primers. TCRdb independently ran MiXCR on the multiplex PCR reads; one entry per CDR3 protein. Among approximately 570,000 distinct CDR3 sequences listed, around 20% were seen once. Specimen: blood. Receptor source: a man aged 40-55 years with Graves' ophthalmopathy.

This clonotype was found many times. The chain joins TRBV2 to TRBJ2-7; D gene unclear. V shed 7 bases and J shed 5 bases, with 6 bases lying between them. This CDR3 is built from 10 residues. Germline V gives CDR1 SNHLY, CDR2 FYNNEI. CDR3 residues: CASIGNEQYF. The DNA of the CDR3 is TGTGCCAGCATTGGGAACGAGCAGTACTTC.

This clonotype was counted a few times. CDR3 DNA sequence: TGTGCCAGCAGGCCGGGACAGGGTAAAGGGAATGAGCAGTTCTTC. Translating it yields CASRPGQGKGNEQFF. This rearrangement joins TRBV6-1 to TRBJ2-1; 9 positions agree with TRBD1. Germline V CDR1 and CDR2: MNHNS, SASEGT. The trim removed 6 bases at V and 7 bases at J, leaving 10 bases unmatched. The CDR3 is 15 residues long.

The rearrangement uses TRBV29-1 and TRBJ1-2; TRBD1 might be the D (6 bases). CDR3 length: 13 amino acids. Germline CDR1 SQVTM, CDR2 ANQGSEA. The ends were cut back, 4 bases at V and 3 bases at J, with 12 bases in the middle. CDR3 in amino acids: CSVGRGSYYGYTF. As DNA, the CDR3 is TGCAGCGTTGGGAGGGGGAGTTACTATGGCTACACCTTC.

This clonotype was recorded at least ten times. This chain uses TRBV7-2 with TRBJ2-5; D is unresolved. Trimming removed 5 bases at V and 1 base at J, with 8 bases between. CDR1 SGHTA and CDR2 FQGNSA come from the germline V gene. The CDR3 has 13 amino acids. The CDR3: CASSLQSQETQYF. CDR3 bases: TGTGCCAGCAGCCTCCAGTCCCAAGAGACCCAGTACTTC.

This clonotype has just a few counts. The V call is TRBV11-2, the J call TRBJ2-1, with 8 bases matching TRBD2. V gave up 9 bases and J gave up 7 bases; unmatched junction bases: 14. The germline V gene encodes CDR1 SGHAT and CDR2 FQNNGV. CDR3 length: 15 amino acids. The chain's CDR3 is CASSIAGGRLNEQFF. CDR3 nucleotides: TGTGCCAGTAGTATTGCTGGCGGGAGGTTGAATGAGCAGTTCTTC.

This clonotype has ten or more counts. The genes are TRBV30 and TRBJ1-4; 8 bases map to TRBD1. Trimming took 1 base from V and 6 from J; bases not matched to a gene: 4. The germline gives CDR1 GTSNPN, CDR2 SVGIG (reference sequence). The CDR3 length is 14 residues. The DNA for the CDR3 is TGTGCCTGGAGTGGGTGGACAGGGCATGAAAAACTGTTTTTT. Translated: CAWSGWTGHEKLFF. Filled out from reference TRBV30 and TRBJ1-4, the complete variable domain reads SQTIHQWPATLVQPVGSPLSLECTVEGTSNPNLYWYRQAAGRGLQLLFYSVGIGQISSEVPQNLSASRPQDRQFILSSKKLLLSDSGFYLCAWSGWTGHEKLFFGSGTQLSVL.

The genes are TRBV30 and TRBJ2-3; D call uncertain. V was trimmed by 1 base and J by 2 bases, leaving 7 bases between them. This CDR3 is 13 amino acids long. Germline CDR1 and CDR2: GTSNPN and SVGIG (reference sequence). Here the CDR3 reads CAWSEVVTDTQYF. For the CDR3, the DNA is TGTGCCTGGAGTGAGGTAGTCACAGATACGCAGTATTTT.

To note about this clonotype: Mismatch with germline at one junction end may stem from a read error. The CDR3 here is CTSSRGGPLYEQYF. DNA of the CDR3: TGTACCAGCAGCCGTGGGGGTCCCCTCTACGAGCAGTACTTC. This sequence joins TRBV7-9 and TRBJ2-7; the D gene could be TRBD1 or TRBD2 (5 bases each). The CDR3 covers 14 residues. Germline CDR1 and CDR2: SEHNR and FQNEAQ (reference sequence). The full variable domain, in which reference TRBV7-9 and TRBJ2-7 provide the parts outside the CDR3, is DTGVSQNPRHKITKRGQNVTFRCDPISEHNRLYWYRQTLGQGPEFLTYFQNEAQLEKSRLLSDRFSAERPKGSFSTLEIQRTEQGDSAMYLCTSSRGGPLYEQYFGPGTRLTVT.

The sample holds a few counts of this clonotype. The gene calls are TRBV30 and TRBJ2-5, with 7 nucleotides matching TRBD2. CDR3 size: 15 residues. Per the germline V gene, CDR1 is GTSNPN and CDR2 is SVGIG (reference sequence). With V trimmed by 4 bases and J by 4 bases, 12 bases remained unmatched. Here the CDR3 reads CAWTGGLPGGETQYF. The CDR3 bases are TGTGCCTGGACAGGAGGGCTCCCGGGGGGAGAGACCCAGTACTTC. Looking up the rest from reference TRBV30 and TRBJ2-5 gives the full variable domain: SQTIHQWPATLVQPVGSPLSLECTVEGTSNPNLYWYRQAAGRGLQLLFYSVGIGQISSEVPQNLSASRPQDRQFILSSKKLLLSDSGFYLCAWTGGLPGGETQYFGPGTRLLVL.

This chain connects TRBV5-6 to TRBJ2-2; possible D gene TRBD2, 6 bases. CDR1 and CDR2 from the germline V gene are SGHDT and YYEEEE. The V end was cut by 4 bases, the J end by 7 bases, with 11 bases between. The CDR3 has 13 amino acids. CDR3: CASSGATSGELFF. The CDR3 DNA follows: TGTGCCAGCAGCGGGGCGACTAGCGGGGAGCTGTTTTTT. Complete variable domain (other parts from reference TRBV5-6 and TRBJ2-2): DAGVTQSPTHLIKTRGQQVTLRCSPKSGHDTVSWYQQALGQGPQFIFQYYEEEERQRGNFPDRFSGHQFPNYSSELNVNALLLGDSALYLCASSGATSGELFFGEGSRLTVL.

This clonotype came up a few times. The J gene is TRBJ2-5, the V gene TRBV6-1; 9 bases are shared with TRBD2. The CDR3 covers 13 residues. V shed 7 bases, J shed 5 bases, and the junction held 5 bases outside the gene matches. Germline-derived CDR1 and CDR2 are MNHNS and SASEGT. CDR3 nucleotide sequence: TGTGCCAGCATCGGGCTAGCGGGGGAGACCCAGTACTTC. Translating it yields CASIGLAGETQYF.

This clonotype came up many times. The chain couples TRBV12-3 or TRBV12-4 to TRBJ2-1, with TRBD2 identical over 13 bases. With 5 bases clipped from V and 6 bases from J, the junction kept 10 bases outside the gene matches. The CDR3 has 17 residues. The CDR3 spells CASSPFGTSGKGNEQFF. The CDR3 bases are TGTGCCAGCAGTCCCTTCGGGACTAGCGGGAAGGGCAATGAGCAGTTCTTC.

At least ten counts were recorded for this clonotype. The chain couples TRBV18 to TRBJ1-2; D perhaps matches TRBD1 (5 bases). Germline assignment: CDR1 KGHSH and CDR2 LQKENI. V gave up 0 bases and J gave up 4 bases, with 9 bases separating them. This CDR3 spans 14 amino acids. The CDR3 sequence: CASSPPRGGYGYTF. The CDR3 DNA sequence: TGTGCCAGCTCACCACCGAGGGGAGGCTATGGCTACACCTTC.